This T cell receptor (beta chain) was profiled in a study of blood T cell repertoires in COVID-19. This clone was seen only a few times. Here immunoSEQ multiplex PCR was the method, and the copy in TCRdb shows in-frame clones only, minus some. The sample includes hundreds of thousands of clones, around 87% of them seen just once. The sequence was obtained from a woman aged 18-29 years with acute COVID-19. The sequencing sample was made of PBMCs or T cells enriched from blood (not recorded which).

The CDR3: CAAKETGPQETQYF. The CDR3, as DNA: TGTGCCGCGAAGGAGACAGGGCCCCAAGAGACCCAGTACTTC. The rearrangement links TRBV19 to TRBJ2-5, with 7 positions matching TRBD1. Germline V gene lookup returns CDR1 LNHDA and CDR2 SQIVND (reference sequence). The V and J ends lost 11 bases and 1 base, in that order; junction bases with no gene match: 10. This CDR3 has 14 residues.